This T cell receptor beta chain stems from a study of blood T cells in healthy people across ages. Broader study findings: The long-lived group displayed more naive CD4+ cells, plus higher diversity, than the aged donors did.

PCR was performed a second time for about 7 to 12 cycles using a sample-barcoded 5' primer and a J-beta primer mix. TCRdb reprocessed the 5' RACE reads via MiXCR and lists one record per CDR3 protein. The sample records some 1 million distinct CDR3 sequences, under 55% being singletons. Germline CDR1 reads SGHRS; CDR2 reads YFSETQ. The junction had 5 bases not matched to a gene; V was cut back by 2 bases and J by 5 bases. The CDR3 totals 16 residues. In regard to this clonotype: As yet, its antigen is unknown.

The receptor was isolated from a woman aged 55-69 years in good health. The rearrangement joins TRBV5-1 to TRBJ2-7, with 15 bases that match TRBD2. The sample taken for sequencing was blood. DNA of the CDR3: TGCGCCAGCAGCTTAAGGACTAGCGGGAGGGCCCACGAGCAGTACTTC. It codes for CASSLRTSGRAHEQYF.